This entry describes one TCR beta chain. Its specificity is unknown. This sample was included in a study of monozygotic twins with inflammatory bowel disease. Study-wide results and caveats: Variability in patient repertoires may have come partly from differing immunosuppressive treatments. Fewer clonotypes were shared with others by IBD patients than by healthy twins, especially with disease activity.

Germline values: CDR1 ENHRY, CDR2 SYGVKD. The CDR3 extends over 14 amino acids. Each TCR library used 3,000 to 3,500 ng of total RNA. Researchers used template switching to add UMIs featuring a 6-nucleotide sample barcode. From its re-call of the 5' RACE reads, TCRdb lists each CDR3 protein once, without DNA. The sample yields around 400,000 distinct CDR3 sequences, of which the top ten take up 2% to 3%. This sequence joins TRBV10-3 and TRBJ2-1; TCRdb calls TRBD1, which cannot be checked without DNA. The sequenced sample was blood. The origin of this receptor is a human donor with ulcerative colitis or Crohn's disease, or a healthy co-twin of an affected twin (not recorded which). The CDR3 sequence is CAISPARQDHEQFF.